These 17 T cell receptor beta chains share one sample of origin, sequenced in a study of OX40 agonist ivuxolimab in advanced cancers. The library was produced with the immunoSEQ multiplex PCR assay. TCRdb retrieved this table from immuneACCESS and kept in-frame rearrangements only. Not all clones are present; in checked studies, unresolved V genes account for under half, and no reason is known for the remainder. The sample profile shows around 75,000 clones; approximately 81% of them were found once. The ten largest clones capture 1.1% of the sample. Material: CD4+ or CD8+ T cells sorted from blood, obtained in a trial of the OX40 agonist ivuxolimab. These receptors came from an adult with an advanced solid tumor such as melanoma, head and neck, liver or kidney cancer.

The chain joins TRBV28 to TRBJ1-1, with TRBD1 matching over 7 bases. Trimming at V came to 5 bases and at J to 1 base, leaving 4 bases not matched to a gene. The CDR3 is 14 amino acids. CDR1 and CDR2 (germline): MDHEN, SYDVKM. CDR3 amino acids: CASSVRGANTEAFF. The CDR3, as DNA: TGTGCCAGCAGTGTCAGGGGGGCGAACACTGAAGCTTTCTTT.

The genes are TRBV15 and TRBJ2-2; D gene ambiguous. Trimming removed 5 bases from V and 6 bases from J, with 4 bases in between. The CDR3 contains 11 residues. Germline V CDR1 and CDR2: LNHNV, YYDKDF (reference sequence). CDR3 region: CATSYPGELFF. The CDR3 nucleotides are TGTGCCACCAGCTACCCCGGGGAGCTGTTTTTT.

The CDR3 DNA is TGTGCCAGCAGAGAAACCGGGACAGGGGGCTATGAGCAGTTCTTC. Translating gives CASRETGTGGYEQFF. The V call is TRBV6-5, the J call TRBJ2-1, with TRBD1 identical over 12 bases. V was clipped by 6 bases and J by 8 bases; unmatched bases: 8. Germline lookup yields CDR1 MNHEY and CDR2 SVGAGI. The CDR3 runs to 15 residues.

The rearrangement uses TRBV11-2 and TRBJ1-5; unclear D gene. CDR3 length equals 18 residues. Looked up from germline, CDR1 is SGHAT and CDR2 is FQNNGV. Between the trimmed V and J ends, which lost 5 bases and 1 base, there was a span of 21 bases. CDR3 sequence: CASSHIKGGKGSNQPQHF. Here the CDR3 DNA reads TGTGCCAGCAGCCATATTAAGGGTGGGAAAGGGAGCAATCAGCCCCAGCATTTT. Variable domain in full (rest from reference TRBV11-2 and TRBJ1-5): EAGVAQSPRYKIIEKRQSVAFWCNPISGHATLYWYQQILGQGPKLLIQFQNNGVVDDSQLPKDRFSAERLKGVDSTLKIQPAKLEDSAVYLCASSHIKGGKGSNQPQHFGDGTRLSIL.

The chain recombines TRBV19 with TRBJ2-2; D remains ambiguous. Germline-derived CDR1 and CDR2 are LNHDA and SQIVND (reference sequence). There are 14 residues in the CDR3. Trimming shortened V by 2 bases and J by 4 bases, and 8 bases separated the two germline ends. Here the CDR3 reads CASSIQAATGELFF. The CDR3 DNA follows: TGTGCCAGTAGTATACAGGCAGCCACCGGGGAGCTGTTTTTT.

This chain joins TRBV2 and TRBJ2-7, with no clear D. CDR1 and CDR2 from the germline V gene are SNHLY and FYNNEI. CDR3 length: 15 amino acids. V gave up 1 base and J gave up 4 bases, with 14 bases separating them. This CDR3 is CASSEVLLLGYEQYF. As DNA, the CDR3 is TGTGCCAGCAGTGAAGTACTACTCCTCGGGTACGAGCAGTACTTC.

This clone was counted between two and nine times. This rearrangement joins TRBV6-5 to TRBJ2-7, with TRBD2 matching over 9 bases. CDR3 size: 12 residues. CDR1 is MNHEY, CDR2 SVGAGI, per germline. The J segment lost 7 bases and the V segment lost 6 bases, leaving 4 bases of the junction unmatched. As DNA, the CDR3 is TGTGCCAGCAGGGAGGGACTAGCTGAGCAGTACTTC. It is translated as CASREGLAEQYF.

The gene calls are TRBV5-1 and TRBJ2-3; 11 positions agree with TRBD1. Germline V gene lookup returns CDR1 SGHRS and CDR2 YFSETQ. This CDR3 region has 15 residues. The junction had 4 bases not matched to a gene; V was cut back by 3 bases and J by 4 bases. The CDR3 nucleotides read TGCGCCAGCAGCTCGGGACAGGGGGGTTCAGATACGCAGTATTTT. Its translation is CASSSGQGGSDTQYF.

The chain is built from TRBV5-1 and TRBJ2-7; 10 bases align to TRBD1. The J segment lost 6 bases and the V segment lost 0 bases, leaving 6 bases of the junction unmatched. Looked up from germline, CDR1 is SGHRS and CDR2 is YFSETQ. CDR3 length: 15 amino acids. This chain's CDR3 is CASSLAGQGVAEQYF. CDR3 nucleotides: TGCGCCAGCAGCTTGGCCGGACAGGGGGTTGCCGAGCAGTACTTC. Using reference TRBV5-1 and TRBJ2-7 for the parts outside the CDR3, the full variable domain is KAGVTQTPRYLIKTRGQQVTLSCSPISGHRSVSWYQQTPGQGLQFLFEYFSETQRNKGNFPGRFSGRQFSNSRSEMNVSTLELGDSALYLCASSLAGQGVAEQYFGPGTRLTVT.

This chain joins TRBV19 and TRBJ1-1; tentative D call: TRBD1 (5 bases). The CDR3 length is 15 residues. V shed 3 bases and J shed 4 bases, with 15 bases lying between them. The germline V gene encodes CDR1 LNHDA and CDR2 SQIVND (reference sequence). The CDR3 sequence is CASSMGGVPITEAFF. DNA for the CDR3: TGTGCCAGTAGTATGGGGGGGGTCCCCATCACTGAAGCTTTCTTT.

This rearrangement joins TRBV5-8 to TRBJ2-5; 14 bases line up with TRBD2. J was trimmed by 6 bases and V by 3 bases; bases with no gene match: 16. CDR3 length equals 19 residues. The germline V gene has CDR1 SGHTS and CDR2 YDEGEE. The CDR3 DNA sequence: TGTGCCAGCAGCTCGGAAGCAGCTGGGACTAGCGGGGGCCATAAGACCCAGTACTTC. It codes for CASSSEAAGTSGGHKTQYF.

The rearrangement uses TRBV5-1 and TRBJ1-4; D gene unclear. V lost 0 bases, J lost 2 bases, and 8 bases lay in between. Germline V gene sequence: CDR1 SGHRS, CDR2 YFSETQ. The CDR3 length is 15 residues. The CDR3 loop is CASSLGGMTNEKLFF. The DNA of the CDR3 is TGCGCCAGCAGCTTGGGAGGGATGACTAATGAAAAACTGTTTTTT. Using reference TRBV5-1 and TRBJ1-4 for the parts outside the CDR3, the full variable domain is KAGVTQTPRYLIKTRGQQVTLSCSPISGHRSVSWYQQTPGQGLQFLFEYFSETQRNKGNFPGRFSGRQFSNSRSEMNVSTLELGDSALYLCASSLGGMTNEKLFFGSGTQLSVL.

The CDR3 loop reads CASSSPGQGRLEQYF. In DNA, the CDR3 is TGTGCCAGCAGTTCCCCGGGACAGGGGCGGCTCGAGCAGTACTTC. The V call is TRBV6-1, the J call TRBJ2-7; TRBD1 matches at 10 bases. The CDR3 loop spans 15 amino acids. Germline assignment: CDR1 MNHNS and CDR2 SASEGT. The J segment lost 6 bases and the V segment lost 5 bases, leaving 10 bases of the junction unmatched.

V gene TRBV18 combines with J gene TRBJ2-1, with D perhaps TRBD1 or TRBD2 (5 bases each). This CDR3 contains 12 residues. Germline V lookup: CDR1 KGHSH, CDR2 LQKENI. Trimming left V 2 bases short and J 10 bases short, with 9 bases between. The CDR3 here is CASSPRGDEQFF. As DNA, the CDR3 is TGTGCCAGCTCACCAAGGGGAGACGAGCAGTTCTTC.

The chain recombines TRBV5-4 with TRBJ2-7, with 15 bases aligning to TRBD2. In germline, CDR1 is SGHNT, CDR2 YYREEE (reference sequence). The CDR3 length is 15 residues. V trimming: 4 bases; J trimming: 6 bases; junction bases outside the gene matches: 5. The CDR3 here is CASSLRTSGGVEQYF. The CDR3 coding sequence is TGTGCCAGCAGCCTGAGGACTAGCGGGGGGGTCGAGCAGTACTTC.

This chain links TRBV25-1 with TRBJ2-3; 7 bases map to TRBD2. Germline assignment: CDR1 MGHDK and CDR2 SYGVNS. Germline trimming cut 3 bases from V and 4 bases from J; bases unmatched to any gene: 13. This CDR3 has 17 amino acids. CDR3 sequence (DNA): TGTGCCAGCAGTGAGTCCCTCGGGAGCGGGGCGTCAGATACGCAGTATTTT. Protein product: CASSESLGSGASDTQYF.

This rearrangement joins TRBV19 to TRBJ1-1; tentatively, D is TRBD1 (5 bases). The CDR3 sequence is 16 residues long. Trimming stripped 2 bases from V and 1 base from J, with 14 bases between. Germline loops: CDR1 LNHDA, CDR2 SQIVND (reference sequence). CDR3 protein: CASSIWGSPGNTEAFF. The CDR3 DNA is TGTGCCAGTAGTATATGGGGGTCGCCGGGGAACACTGAAGCTTTCTTT. Full variable domain (missing parts from reference TRBV19 and TRBJ1-1): DGGITQSPKYLFRKEGQNVTLSCEQNLNHDAMYWYRQDPGQGLRLIYYSQIVNDFQKGDIAEGYSVSREKKESFPLTVTSAQKNPTAFYLCASSIWGSPGNTEAFFGQGTRLTVV.